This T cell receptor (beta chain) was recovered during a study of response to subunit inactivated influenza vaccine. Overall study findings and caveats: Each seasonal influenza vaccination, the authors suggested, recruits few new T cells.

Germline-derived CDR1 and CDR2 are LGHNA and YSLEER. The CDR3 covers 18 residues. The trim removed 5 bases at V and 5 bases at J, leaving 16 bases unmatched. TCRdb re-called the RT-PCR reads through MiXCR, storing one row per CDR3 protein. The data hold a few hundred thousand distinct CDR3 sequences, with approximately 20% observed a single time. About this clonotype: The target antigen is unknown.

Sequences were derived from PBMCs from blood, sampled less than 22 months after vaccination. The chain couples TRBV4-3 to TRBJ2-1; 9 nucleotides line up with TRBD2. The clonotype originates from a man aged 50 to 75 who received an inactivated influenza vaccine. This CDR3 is CASSVAVAGEGRHNEQFF. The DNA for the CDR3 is TGCGCCAGCAGCGTTGCGGTAGCGGGAGAAGGAAGGCACAATGAGCAGTTCTTC.